What follows is one T cell receptor beta chain and its context. This clone was counted once. Its target antigen remains unknown. Base quality data are lacking; no much larger clone is found one base away. This specimen comes from a study of T cell responses to AZD1222 COVID-19 vaccine (dated by TCRdb to the early 2020s). In terms of the full investigation: AZD1222 recipients with second doses at about 4 weeks or about 12 weeks were pooled, because spike-specific TCR depth and breadth did not differ between schedules. TCR sequencing was performed for about 250 trial participants, of whom around 210 were given two doses of AZD1222 and around 25 were given two doses of MenACWY control vaccine. Trial participants were enrolled into age subgroups of 18-55, 56-69 and 70-plus years, which contained roughly 150, 30 and 60 TCR-sequenced participants, respectively.

Taken with the paper, the label for time point translates to: baseline before first vaccination. Vaccinee samples were obtained from the UK trials COV001 and COV002, which included a single-blind randomized controlled phase 2/3 trial of AZD1222 (ChAdOx1 nCoV-19) in healthy adults. For TCRbeta chain sequencing, PBMC samples were collected from trial participants at day 0 and at day 28 after the second dose. The CDR3 regions of human TCRbeta chains were subjected to immunosequencing. In the authors' own workflow: TCRs in the repertoires were matched against a reference library of SARS-CoV-2-specific TCRs that had been generated with the MIRA antigen-specificity platform. Breadth was defined as the fraction of unique TCRs that were SARS-CoV-2-associated, and depth was defined as the fraction of total T cells that were SARS-CoV-2-associated. Using the MIRA data, every spike-specific TCR was mapped to the spike region that the TCR reacted to and assigned to either a CD4 or a CD8 class. Log10-transformed breadth and depth values were compared by one-way ANOVA with Sidak's multiple comparisons tests. TCRdb retrieved this table from immuneACCESS and kept in-frame rearrangements only. Not all clones are present; in checked studies, unresolved V genes account for under half, and no reason is known for the remainder. V and J calls and clone size come straight from that table; D and trimming were deduced from the DNA. This sample is represented by around 100,000 clones; roughly 84% of them were singletons. The ten top clones hold about 19% of the sample.

Paper-wide results and their limitations: Spike-specific TCR breadth and depth rose significantly after two AZD1222 doses compared with day 0 and with MenACWY recipients. The 56-69-year group was small, and its depth increase did not reach significance, likely because of low power. Reportedly, almost half of the unique spike-specific TCRs recognized epitopes lying outside the regions that are mutated in the B.1.351 and B.1.1.7 variants. Only a handful of AZD1222 recipients were SARS-CoV-2 seropositive at baseline, limiting conclusions about previously exposed vaccinees. Because no day 14 peak-response samples were available, the repertoires could be characterized only after the peak T cell response. Participants were mostly white British, with more females than males. The authors suggested clonal diversity may have been underestimated. The vaccine-associated CD4 TCRs covered the entire spike protein, and the dominant responses fell in regions 160-218 and 743-854.

Taken from the germline V gene (reference sequence), the CDR1 and CDR2 loops are LNHDA and SQIVND. The CDR3 contains 15 residues, cysteine and phenylalanine counted. Solely the CDR3 DNA is kept, with 45 bases framed from the first base. V loses 4 bases at its end and J loses 9 bases; junction bases beyond the gene matches: 5. The rearrangement joined TRBV19 to TRBJ2-1, with 14 junctional bases fitting TRBD2. This receptor was taken from an adult in good health. The sequenced sample was peripheral blood, obtained on day 0 of AZD1222 vaccination. In nucleotide form, the sequence is TGTGCCAGTAGTACCAGACTAGCGGGGGGGCCTGAGCAGTTCTTC. It codes for CASSTRLAGGPEQFF. Reference TRBV19 and TRBJ2-1 genes cover what lies past the CDR3, so the full variable domain is DGGITQSPKYLFRKEGQNVTLSCEQNLNHDAMYWYRQDPGQGLRLIYYSQIVNDFQKGDIAEGYSVSREKKESFPLTVTSAQKNPTAFYLCASSTRLAGGPEQFFGPGTRLTVL.